These T cell receptor beta chains were read from a single sample in a study of Graves' ophthalmopathy and Graves' hyperthyroidism. TCRdb reprocessed the multiplex PCR reads via MiXCR and lists one record per CDR3 protein. The sample lists about 1.2 million distinct CDR3 sequences; about two fifths were seen once. Sequencing was carried out using peripheral blood or thyroid tissue (not recorded which). Source of these receptors: an adult man with Graves' hyperthyroidism. The conserved cysteine and the conserved F or W are not part of the CDR3 here. The order of the fields is V gene, J gene, CDR3 protein.

v_call: TRBV4-3; j_call: TRBJ2-7; cdr3_aa: ASSQSMGSGSIGEQY
v_call: TRBV19; j_call: TRBJ1-2; cdr3_aa: ASQFGHQRANGYT
v_call: TRBV29-1; j_call: TRBJ1-2; cdr3_aa: SVEGRQKTNYGYT
v_call: TRBV20-1; j_call: TRBJ2-5; cdr3_aa: SAREFGESQETQY
v_call: TRBV29-1; j_call: TRBJ2-5; cdr3_aa: SVVSGGVKTQY
v_call: TRBV10-3; j_call: TRBJ2-7; cdr3_aa: AISESETPYEQY
v_call: TRBV12-3/TRBV12-4; j_call: TRBJ2-7; cdr3_aa: ASSLALEHYEQY
v_call: TRBV10-2; j_call: TRBJ1-6; cdr3_aa: ASSEVQARTYSPLH
v_call: TRBV20-1; j_call: TRBJ2-2; cdr3_aa: SDSQTGEHGELF
v_call: TRBV20-1; j_call: TRBJ2-7; cdr3_aa: SASPFAGGAYEQY
v_call: TRBV7-9; j_call: TRBJ1-2; cdr3_aa: AWSLPGQKIYGYT
v_call: TRBV12-3/TRBV12-4; j_call: TRBJ1-3; cdr3_aa: ASRWQGGNTIY
v_call: TRBV10-3; j_call: TRBJ1-6; cdr3_aa: AIRASGNNSPLH